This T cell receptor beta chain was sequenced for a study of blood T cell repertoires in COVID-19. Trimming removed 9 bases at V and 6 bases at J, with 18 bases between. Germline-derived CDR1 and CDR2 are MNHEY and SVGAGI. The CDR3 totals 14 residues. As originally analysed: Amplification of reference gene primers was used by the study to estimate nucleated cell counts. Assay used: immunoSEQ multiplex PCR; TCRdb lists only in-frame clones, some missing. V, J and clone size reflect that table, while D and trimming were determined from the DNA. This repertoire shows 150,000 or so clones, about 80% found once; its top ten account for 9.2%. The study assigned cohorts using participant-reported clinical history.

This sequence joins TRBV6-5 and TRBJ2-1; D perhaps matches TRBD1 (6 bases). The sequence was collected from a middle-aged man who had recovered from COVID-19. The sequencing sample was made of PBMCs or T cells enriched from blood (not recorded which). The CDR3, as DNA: TGTGCCAGTTGTCCAGGGACATTTTTCAATGAGCAGTTCTTC. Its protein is CASCPGTFFNEQFF.